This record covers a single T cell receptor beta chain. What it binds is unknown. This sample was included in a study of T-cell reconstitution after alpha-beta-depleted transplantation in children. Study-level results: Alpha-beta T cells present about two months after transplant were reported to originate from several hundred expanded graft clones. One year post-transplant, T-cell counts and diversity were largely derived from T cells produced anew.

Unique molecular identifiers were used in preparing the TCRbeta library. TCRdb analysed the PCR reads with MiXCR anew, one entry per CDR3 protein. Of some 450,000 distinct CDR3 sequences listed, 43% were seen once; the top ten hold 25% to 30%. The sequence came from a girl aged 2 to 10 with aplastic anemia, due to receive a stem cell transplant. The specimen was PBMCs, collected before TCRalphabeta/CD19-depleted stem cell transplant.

The CDR3 DNA is TGTGCCAGCAGCGTAGCCCAGGGCTCCTACAATGAGCAGTTCTTC. Amino acids: CASSVAQGSYNEQFF. The chain recombines TRBV9 with TRBJ2-1; a weak D match, TRBD1 (5 bases). Germline assignment: CDR1 SGDLS and CDR2 YYNGEE. The CDR3 totals 15 residues. Trimming shortened V by 0 bases and J by 0 bases, and 7 bases separated the two germline ends. The full variable domain, its missing parts supplied by reference TRBV9 and TRBJ2-1, is DSGVTQTPKHLITATGQRVTLRCSPRSGDLSVYWYQQSLDQGLQFLIQYYNGEERAKGNILERFSAQQFPDLHSELNLSSLELGDSALYFCASSVAQGSYNEQFFGPGTRLTVL.